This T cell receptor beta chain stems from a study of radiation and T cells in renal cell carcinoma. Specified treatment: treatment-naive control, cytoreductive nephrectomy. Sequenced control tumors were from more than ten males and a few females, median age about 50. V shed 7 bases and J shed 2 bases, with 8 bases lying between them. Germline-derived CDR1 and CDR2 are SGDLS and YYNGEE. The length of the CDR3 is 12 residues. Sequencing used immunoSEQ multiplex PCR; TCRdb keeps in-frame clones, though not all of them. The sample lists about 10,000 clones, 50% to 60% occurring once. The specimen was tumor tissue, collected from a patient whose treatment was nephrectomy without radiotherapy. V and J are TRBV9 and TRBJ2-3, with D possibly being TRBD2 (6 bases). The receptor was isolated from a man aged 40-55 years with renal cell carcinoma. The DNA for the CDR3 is TGTGCCAGCTCTAGCGACACAGATACGCAGTATTTT. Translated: CASSSDTDTQYF.